This TCR beta chain was sequenced for a study of breast tumors, draining lymph nodes, adjacent tissues. Breast cancer patients provided tissue from their axillary draining lymph nodes. This clonotype was counted at least ten times. The antigen remains unidentified. TCRdb recomputed calls from the multiplex PCR reads with MiXCR, one row per CDR3 protein. The top ten hold about 2.5% of the sample, which has over 130,000 distinct CDR3 sequences, 32% seen once. Trimming cost V 3 bases and J 6 bases, with 12 bases left between them. The CDR3 is 14 residues long. The germline gives CDR1 SNHLY, CDR2 FYNNEI. Study-wide findings and caveats: Compared with lymph nodes, tumors were less diverse; compared with nontumor tissue, more.

The sequence came from a female donor with breast cancer. Some clones in this sample may be carry-over from other donors' samples. The sequenced material came from axillary lymph node tissue. This chain uses TRBV2 with TRBJ1-5, with D possibly TRBD1 on 5 matching bases. CDR3 residues: CASSDLGRGQPQHF. The CDR3 nucleotides are TGTGCCAGCAGTGACCTCGGGAGGGGTCAGCCCCAGCATTTT.